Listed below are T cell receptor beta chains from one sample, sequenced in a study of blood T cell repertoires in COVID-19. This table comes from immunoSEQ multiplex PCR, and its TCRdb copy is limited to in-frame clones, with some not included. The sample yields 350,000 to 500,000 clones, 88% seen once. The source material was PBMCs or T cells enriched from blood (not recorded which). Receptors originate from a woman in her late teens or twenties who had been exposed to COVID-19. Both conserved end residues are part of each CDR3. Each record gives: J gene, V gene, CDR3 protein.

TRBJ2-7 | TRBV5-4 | CASSLGRDSYEQYF
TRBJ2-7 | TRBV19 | CASSIAGQGHYEQYF
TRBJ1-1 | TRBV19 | CASSIGETGLGRF
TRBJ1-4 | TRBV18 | CASSLRQPTTNEKLFF
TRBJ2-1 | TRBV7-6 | CASSSTSLGEQFF
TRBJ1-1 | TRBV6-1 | CASSELGQGLNTEAFF
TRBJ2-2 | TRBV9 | CASSPLTGVKTGELFF
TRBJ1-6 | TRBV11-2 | CASSLVPDYNSPLHF
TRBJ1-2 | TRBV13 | CASSSRTGGHYGYTF
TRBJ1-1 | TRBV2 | CASSAPGQGNTEAFF
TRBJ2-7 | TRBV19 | CASSILPYYEQYF
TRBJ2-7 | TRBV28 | CASSFPGGLAGGLSYEQYF
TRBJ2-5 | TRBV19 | CASDGGAETQYF
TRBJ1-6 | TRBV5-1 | CASSLGQSNSPLHF
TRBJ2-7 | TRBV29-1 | CSVEKQGHSYEQYF
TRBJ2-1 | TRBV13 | CASSLVLAGINEQFF
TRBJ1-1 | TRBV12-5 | CASGLQGGAEAFF
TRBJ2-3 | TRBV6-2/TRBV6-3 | CASSRGLGADTQYF
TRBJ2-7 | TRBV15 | CATSREQTSGSGAYEQYF
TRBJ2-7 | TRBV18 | CASSPKRVNMYEQYF
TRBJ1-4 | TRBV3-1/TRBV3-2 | CASSHWESTNEKLFF
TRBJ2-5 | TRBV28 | CASNLSGSGETQYF
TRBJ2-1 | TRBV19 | CASSMTASTVNEQFF
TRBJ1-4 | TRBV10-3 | CAIHRRRDEKLFF
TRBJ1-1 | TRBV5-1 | CASSPRMDRVGGTEAFF
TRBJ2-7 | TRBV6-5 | CASSYSGSSYEQYF